This T cell receptor beta chain was found in a study of blood T cell repertoires in COVID-19. The assay was immunoSEQ multiplex PCR, and TCRdb's table has in-frame clones only and misses some. The repertoire holds fewer than 85,000 clones, with around three quarters as singletons. Sequencing used peripheral blood. This TCR was recovered from an elderly woman with active or convalescent COVID-19.

CDR3 bases: TGTGCCAGCAGTTTAGGACAGGAGATCTCCTACGAGCAGTACTTC. Translation gives CASSLGQEISYEQYF. The V and J genes are TRBV27 and TRBJ2-7; 7 bases are a match to TRBD1. CDR1 is MNHEY and CDR2 is SMNVEV in the germline V gene (reference sequence). The CDR3 sequence is 15 residues long. V dropped 2 bases and J dropped 0; count of bases not matched to a gene: 4.